The sequence of this T cell receptor beta chain was determined in a study of T cell responses to AZD1222 COVID-19 vaccine. The protocol was immunoSEQ multiplex PCR, while the TCRdb copy is restricted to in-frame clones and leaves out a portion. This sample has 100,000 to 120,000 clones, with around 93% found just once. Second doses were pooled across both intervals (about 4 or about 12 weeks). Germline assignment: CDR1 MNHEY and CDR2 SVGAGI. This CDR3 has 15 residues. V lost 7 bases and J 2 bases, leaving 12 bases between the germline ends. This receptor was taken from an adult who received the AZD1222 COVID-19 vaccine. J is TRBJ2-6 and V is TRBV6-5; no reliable D call. The material sequenced was peripheral blood, taken 28 days after the second AZD1222 dose. CDR3 DNA sequence: TGTGCCAGCACCCCGCAAAGGGCTGGGGCCAACGTCCTGACTTTC. Its translation: CASTPQRAGANVLTF.